This T cell receptor (beta chain) was found in a study of shared clonotypes between healthy human individuals. This clone was picked up a small number of times. Antigen: not known. General study points: Naive CD4 clonotype sharing across a few donors was approximately 5%.

Libraries were prepared by immunoSEQ multiplex PCR; TCRdb keeps only in-frame clonotypes and omits some of them. Here the sample spans millions of clones, roughly nine tenths being singletons. A CD45RA+ naive subset and a CD45RA-negative memory subset were split from CD4+ cells. The sequenced material came from naive CD4+ T cells sorted from blood. As for subset: CD45RA+ positively selected. The receptor was derived from a man aged 18 to 30 in good health.

The CDR3 protein is CAWGTGGPYEQYF. DNA for the CDR3: TGTGCCTGGGGGACAGGGGGCCCCTACGAGCAGTACTTC. This rearrangement joins TRBV30 to TRBJ2-7; TRBD1 agrees at 12 bases. Per germline, CDR1 GTSNPN and CDR2 SVGIG (reference sequence). With V trimmed by 5 bases and J by 2 bases, 1 base remained unmatched. This CDR3 is built from 13 residues.